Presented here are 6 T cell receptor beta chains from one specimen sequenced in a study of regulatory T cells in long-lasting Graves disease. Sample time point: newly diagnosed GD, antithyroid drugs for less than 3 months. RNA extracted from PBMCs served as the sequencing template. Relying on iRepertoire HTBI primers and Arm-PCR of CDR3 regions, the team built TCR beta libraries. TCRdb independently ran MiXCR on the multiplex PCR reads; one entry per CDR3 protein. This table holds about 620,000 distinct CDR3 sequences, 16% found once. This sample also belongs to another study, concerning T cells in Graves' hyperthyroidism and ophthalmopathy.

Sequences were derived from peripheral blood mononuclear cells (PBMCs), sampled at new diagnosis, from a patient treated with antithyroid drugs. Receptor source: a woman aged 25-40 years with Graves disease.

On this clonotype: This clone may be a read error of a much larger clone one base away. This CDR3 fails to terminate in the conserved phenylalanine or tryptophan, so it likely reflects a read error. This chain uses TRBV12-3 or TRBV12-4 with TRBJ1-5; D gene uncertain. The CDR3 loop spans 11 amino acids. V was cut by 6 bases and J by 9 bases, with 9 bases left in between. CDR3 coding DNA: TGTGCCAGCAGGGGGATGGGGCCCCAGCATCTT. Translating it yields CASRGMGPQHL.

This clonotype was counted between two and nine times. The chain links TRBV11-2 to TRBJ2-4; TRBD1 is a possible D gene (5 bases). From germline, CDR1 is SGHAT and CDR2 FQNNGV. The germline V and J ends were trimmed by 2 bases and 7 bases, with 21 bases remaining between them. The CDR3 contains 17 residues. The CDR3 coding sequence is TGTGCCAGCAGCTTATTAGGGCCAGGGTTTGGTGTTAACATTCAGTACTTC. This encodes CASSLLGPGFGVNIQYF.

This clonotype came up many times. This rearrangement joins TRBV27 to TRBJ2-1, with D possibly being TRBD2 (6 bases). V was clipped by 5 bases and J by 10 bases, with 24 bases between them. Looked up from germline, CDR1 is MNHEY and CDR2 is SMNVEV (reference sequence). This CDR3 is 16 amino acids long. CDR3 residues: CASSTDSVRRDEEQFF. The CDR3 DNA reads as TGTGCCAGCAGTACCGACTCCGTTCGGCGGGATGAGGAGCAGTTCTTC.

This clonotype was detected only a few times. CDR3 sequence (DNA): TGTGCCAGCCGCATTGGGGGGACAGGGGCTTACTATGGCTACACCTTC. Its protein product is CASRIGGTGAYYGYTF. The J gene is TRBJ1-2, the V gene TRBV12-3 or TRBV12-4, with 10 bases identical to TRBD1. This CDR3 contains 16 residues. J lost 3 bases, V lost 8 bases, and 12 bases had no gene match.

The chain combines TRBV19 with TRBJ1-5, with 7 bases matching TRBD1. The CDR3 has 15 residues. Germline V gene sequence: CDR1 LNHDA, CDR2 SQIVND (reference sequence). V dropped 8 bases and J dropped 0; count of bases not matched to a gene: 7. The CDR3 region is CASSTGHYSNQPQHF. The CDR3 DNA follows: TGTGCCAGTTCGACAGGGCATTATAGCAATCAGCCCCAGCATTTT.

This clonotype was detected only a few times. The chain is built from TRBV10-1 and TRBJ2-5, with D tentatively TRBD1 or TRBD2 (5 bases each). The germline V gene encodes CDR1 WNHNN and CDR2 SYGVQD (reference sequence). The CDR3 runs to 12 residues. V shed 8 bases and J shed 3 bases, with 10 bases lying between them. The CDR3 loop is CASRDGEETQYF. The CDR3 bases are TGCGCCAGCCGGGACGGGGAAGAGACCCAGTACTTC.